The 31 T cell receptor beta chains presented below share a single source sample, sequenced in a study of regulatory T cells in long-lasting Graves disease. Arm-PCR of CDR3 regions with iRepertoire HTBI primers generated TCR beta libraries. Via MiXCR, TCRdb re-called the multiplex PCR reads, giving one row per CDR3 protein. The sample lists around 460,000 distinct CDR3 sequences, 20% to 25% occurring once. As for time point: persistent/refractory GD, antithyroid drugs over 5 years with positive TRAb. Scientists built the TCR library using RNA that was extracted from PBMCs. The source was peripheral blood mononuclear cells (PBMCs), collected when the disease was refractory, from a patient treated with antithyroid drugs. The receptors derive from a female donor with Graves disease.

Many counts were recorded for this clonotype. The CDR3 coding sequence is TGTGCCAGCATCAGCCAACCGGGACAGCTTAACACTGAAGCTTTCTTT. Its protein product is CASISQPGQLNTEAFF. The rearrangement links TRBV2 to TRBJ1-1, with 7 nucleotides matching TRBD1. Looked up from germline, CDR1 is SNHLY and CDR2 is FYNNEI. The V and J ends lost 7 bases and 2 bases, in that order; junction bases with no gene match: 13. The length of the CDR3 is 16 residues. Using reference TRBV2 and TRBJ1-1 for the parts outside the CDR3, the full variable domain is EPEVTQTPSHQVTQMGQEVILRCVPISNHLYFYWYRQILGQKVEFLVSFYNNEISEKSEIFDDQFSVERPDGSNFTLKIRSTKLEDSAMYFCASISQPGQLNTEAFFGQGTRLTVV.

This clonotype has at least ten counts. The chain combines TRBV27 with TRBJ1-6; D gene ambiguous. The germline CDR1 and CDR2 sequences are MNHEY and SMNVEV (reference sequence). Trimming left V 3 bases short and J 6 bases short, with 18 bases between. The CDR3 consists of 17 residues. The CDR3 coding sequence is TGTGCCAGCAGTTTGGAACAGCCGTGGGAAACTAATTCACCCCTCCACTTT. Translation: CASSLEQPWETNSPLHF.

Only a few counts were recorded for this clonotype. The gene calls are TRBV3-1 and TRBJ1-3; maybe TRBD1 (5 bases). CDR1 and CDR2 from the germline V gene are LGHDT and YNNKEL (reference sequence). V lost 8 bases to trimming and J lost 4 bases, with 15 bases between them. The CDR3 sequence is 14 residues long. CDR3 in amino acids: CASSSQGFGNTIYF. CDR3 coding DNA: TGTGCCAGCTCGTCTCAGGGTTTCGGAAACACCATATATTTT.

With respect to this clonotype: A read error is possible here, since a much larger clone lies one base away. The chain recombines TRBV6-1 with TRBJ2-7, with D possibly matching TRBD1 (5 bases). The CDR3 sequence is 17 residues long. V was trimmed by 5 bases and J by 3 bases, leaving 23 bases between them. CDR1 is MNHNS and CDR2 is SASEGT in the germline V gene. The CDR3 region has the DNA TGTGCCAGCAGTCGGACATTCAGCGCGGTCACGCTCTACGAGCAGTACTTC. Its protein is CASSRTFSAVTLYEQYF.

This clonotype was recorded a few times. This rearrangement joins TRBV28 to TRBJ2-2; D remains unclear. The CDR3 spans 16 residues. V shed 2 bases and J shed 5 bases, with 15 bases lying between them. Germline V gene sequence: CDR1 MDHEN, CDR2 SYDVKM. The CDR3 sequence is CASSLPTASWTGELFF. Written as DNA, the CDR3 is TGTGCCAGCAGTTTACCGACGGCGAGTTGGACCGGGGAGCTGTTTTTT.

With respect to this clonotype: A read error may explain this, as a much larger clone is one base away. The gene calls are TRBV6-2 or TRBV6-3 and TRBJ2-5; 8 nucleotides line up with TRBD1. The CDR3 runs 16 residues. The germline CDR1 and CDR2 sequences are MNHEY and SVGEGT. The CDR3 region is CASNHIEGQGQESQYF. In DNA, the CDR3 is TGTGCCAGCAATCACATAGAAGGACAGGGACAAGAGAGCCAGTACTTC.

CDR3 protein: CANTGTPNTGELFF. DNA for the CDR3: TGTGCCAACACCGGGACACCAAACACCGGGGAGCTGTTTTTT. The chain is built from TRBV10-3 and TRBJ2-2; D might be TRBD1 (6 bases). Looked up from germline, CDR1 is ENHRY and CDR2 is SYGVKD. The CDR3 contains 14 residues. Trimming stripped 10 bases from V and 2 bases from J, with 14 bases between.

This clonotype showed up just a few times. The chain joins TRBV5-1 to TRBJ1-1; D call uncertain. This CDR3 contains 14 residues. V shed 0 bases and J shed 7 bases, with 13 bases lying between them. Germline-derived CDR1 and CDR2 are SGHRS and YFSETQ. The CDR3 DNA reads as TGCGCCAGCAGCTTGGACCCCCTATATGATGAAGCTTTCTTT. Translating gives CASSLDPLYDEAFF.

In its sample, this clonotype was seen a few times. The chain carries TRBV19 and TRBJ1-6, with TRBD1 as a possible D gene (5 bases). The CDR3 sequence is 12 residues long. V dropped 11 bases and J dropped 7 bases, with 12 bases sitting between them. The germline gives CDR1 LNHDA, CDR2 SQIVND (reference sequence). The CDR3: CAGGTPNSPLHF. The CDR3 DNA follows: TGTGCCGGGGGGACCCCGAATTCACCCCTCCACTTT.

The table lists this clonotype with a few counts. V and J are TRBV7-2 and TRBJ2-7; 11 bases are shared with TRBD1. The CDR3 length is 17 residues. CDR1 is SGHTA and CDR2 is FQGNSA in the germline V gene. After removal of 0 bases from V and 0 bases from J, the junction contained 4 bases not matched to a gene. The CDR3 is CASSLAGQGAPSYEQYF. CDR3 DNA sequence: TGTGCCAGCAGCTTAGCTGGACAGGGGGCCCCCTCCTACGAGCAGTACTTC.

This clonotype has at least ten counts. The chain carries TRBV28 and TRBJ1-1; possible D gene TRBD1, 6 bases. The CDR3 has 15 residues. Germline V gene sequence: CDR1 MDHEN, CDR2 SYDVKM. V was shortened by 7 bases and J by 7 bases, with 22 bases between the two germline ends. The CDR3 spells CASILGGGAGSEAFF. The CDR3 DNA is TGTGCCAGCATCCTGGGGGGCGGCGCTGGAAGTGAAGCTTTCTTT. The complete variable domain, with remaining parts taken from reference TRBV28 and TRBJ1-1, reads DVKVTQSSRYLVKRTGEKVFLECVQDMDHENMFWYRQDPGLGLRLIYFSYDVKMKEKGDIPEGYSVSREKKERFSLILESASTNQTSMYLCASILGGGAGSEAFFGQGTRLTVV.

The chain employs TRBV18 and TRBJ1-2; D remains unclear. Germline loops: CDR1 KGHSH, CDR2 LQKENI. The germline V and J ends were trimmed by 1 base and 0 bases, with 9 bases remaining between them. CDR3 length: 15 amino acids. The CDR3 DNA is TGTGCCAGCTCACCACAGCCGTTAGCTAACTATGGCTACACCTTC. Its protein is CASSPQPLANYGYTF.

This clonotype came up many times. The V gene is TRBV3-1, the J gene TRBJ2-7, with a possible D match to TRBD2 (5 bases). V dropped 4 bases and J dropped 0 bases, with 10 bases sitting between them. The CDR3 is made up of 14 amino acids. Germline V gene data show CDR1 as LGHDT and CDR2 as YNNKEL (reference sequence). The CDR3 protein is CASSPSGGSYEQYF. The DNA of the CDR3 is TGTGCCAGCAGCCCCAGCGGAGGCTCCTACGAGCAGTACTTC.

The gene calls are TRBV29-1 and TRBJ2-5; a weak D match, TRBD2 (6 bases). The CDR3 runs to 14 residues. V was clipped by 3 bases and J by 1 base, with 12 bases between them. CDR1 SQVTM and CDR2 ANQGSEA come from the germline V gene. In nucleotides, the CDR3 is TGCAGCGTTGATCGGGGGACCTTCCAAGAGACCCAGTACTTC. It translates to CSVDRGTFQETQYF. The full variable domain, its missing parts supplied by reference TRBV29-1 and TRBJ2-5, is SAVISQKPSRDICQRGTSLTIQCQVDSQVTMMFWYRQQPGQSLTLIATANQGSEATYESGFVIDKFPISRPNLTFSTLTVSNMSPEDSSIYLCSVDRGTFQETQYFGPGTRLLVL.

This clonotype occurred a few times. This chain joins TRBV7-2 and TRBJ1-2, with D unresolved. Germline V CDR1 and CDR2: SGHTA, FQGNSA. V was pared by 3 bases and J by 6 bases, with 11 bases between. The CDR3 loop spans 13 amino acids. CDR3 in amino acids: CASSFPESNGYTF. The CDR3 bases are TGTGCCAGCAGCTTTCCTGAGTCCAATGGCTACACCTTC.

The chain has TRBV6-4 and TRBJ1-6, with TRBD1 matching 7 bases. Germline trimming cut 5 bases from V and 5 bases from J; bases unmatched to any gene: 6. The CDR3 loop spans 15 amino acids. Germline loops: CDR1 MRHNA, CDR2 SNTAGT. The CDR3 is CASSRGQIDNSPLHF. The DNA for the CDR3 is TGTGCCAGCAGTAGGGGACAGATTGATAATTCACCCCTCCACTTT.

Details on this clonotype: Since a much larger clone is just one base distant, this may be a read error. The V call is TRBV7-9, the J call TRBJ1-1; D remains unclear. Germline V gene lookup returns CDR1 SEHNR and CDR2 FQNEAQ (reference sequence). The CDR3 has 13 residues. V lost 5 bases to trimming and J lost 4 bases, with 11 bases between them. CDR3 residues: CASSHGVATEAFF. The CDR3 bases are TGTGCCAGCAGCCACGGGGTGGCCACTGAAGCTTTCTTT.

This clonotype was seen repeatedly, ten times or more. V and J are TRBV12-3 or TRBV12-4 and TRBJ1-1; unclear D gene. Deletions cut 3 bases from V and 2 bases from J, with 13 bases between. The CDR3 has 15 residues. The CDR3: CASSFRQERNTEAFF. The CDR3 DNA reads as TGTGCCAGCAGTTTCAGGCAGGAAAGAAACACTGAAGCTTTCTTT.

This clonotype was seen at least ten times. J is TRBJ1-2 and V is TRBV11-2; 9 bases align to TRBD1. V was clipped by 5 bases and J by 10 bases; unmatched bases: 11. The germline CDR1 and CDR2 sequences are SGHAT and FQNNGV. The CDR3 runs 14 residues. Here the CDR3 reads CASSDNDRGNSYTF. The CDR3 DNA reads as TGTGCCAGCAGCGATAACGACAGGGGGAATTCCTACACCTTC.

This clonotype was seen ten or more times. The V call is TRBV28, the J call TRBJ2-4; D could derive from TRBD1 or TRBD2 (6 bases each). The CDR3 length is 15 residues. The germline V gene has CDR1 MDHEN and CDR2 SYDVKM. V was trimmed by 3 bases and J by 5 bases, leaving 14 bases between them. The CDR3 protein is CASSFSTGAQNIQYF. The CDR3 coding sequence is TGTGCCAGCAGTTTTAGTACGGGGGCCCAAAACATTCAGTACTTC.

As regards this clonotype: This likely stems from a read error, as it lies one base from a far larger clone. The genes are TRBV11-2 and TRBJ2-7; D is possibly TRBD2 (6 bases). The germline gives CDR1 SGHAT, CDR2 FQNNGV. Trimming cost V 5 bases and J 3 bases, with 20 bases left between them. This CDR3 region has 16 residues. The CDR3 spells CASSQVPPPRDYEQYF. CDR3 DNA sequence: TGTGCCAGCAGCCAGGTACCCCCCCCGCGGGACTACGAGCAGTACTTC.

This clonotype has more than one count but fewer than ten. The chain recombines TRBV28 with TRBJ2-2; 8 bases agree with TRBD2. The CDR3 is 16 residues long. Unmatched junction bases numbered 7, after V lost 2 bases and J lost 5 bases. Germline V gene data show CDR1 as MDHEN and CDR2 as SYDVKM. In DNA, the CDR3 is TGTGCCAGCAGTTTACGTTCACTAGCGGTTACCGGGGAGCTGTTTTTT. The encoded protein is CASSLRSLAVTGELFF.

This clonotype showed up many times. CDR3 sequence: CASSRDGGVAKNIQYF. The CDR3 bases are TGTGCCAGCAGCCGCGACGGTGGGGTAGCCAAAAACATTCAGTACTTC. The chain is built from TRBV28 and TRBJ2-4; D is unclear. V gave up 6 bases and J gave up 0 bases, with 15 bases separating them. Germline V CDR1 and CDR2: MDHEN, SYDVKM. The CDR3 is 16 amino acids.

V is TRBV6-1 and J is TRBJ2-7; no clear D. V was trimmed by 1 base and J by 4 bases, leaving 8 bases between them. The CDR3 has 13 amino acids. Germline lookup yields CDR1 MNHNS and CDR2 SASEGT. This CDR3 is CASSEEAHYEQYF. As DNA, the CDR3 is TGTGCCAGCAGTGAAGAGGCCCATTACGAGCAGTACTTC.

The V call is TRBV30, the J call TRBJ1-1; D possibly corresponds to TRBD1 (6 bases). V gave up 1 base and J gave up 6 bases, with 15 bases separating them. Germline CDR1 reads GTSNPN; CDR2 reads SVGIG (reference sequence). The CDR3 has 14 residues. DNA for the CDR3: TGTGCCTGGAGTGGCACGACAGGTAACCCTGAAGCTTTCTTT. This translates into CAWSGTTGNPEAFF.

This clonotype occurred many times. This chain uses TRBV7-6 with TRBJ2-7; D is possibly TRBD2 (5 bases). The CDR3 has 15 amino acids. V dropped 7 bases and J dropped 6 bases, with 22 bases sitting between them. Germline-derived CDR1 and CDR2 are SGHVS and FNYEAQ. The CDR3 DNA reads as TGTGCCAGCACCCACTTTGAGTGGGAGCCAGGCGAGCAGTACTTC. This sequence encodes CASTHFEWEPGEQYF.

The V call is TRBV6-1, the J call TRBJ2-7; 11 bases map to TRBD2. V lost 3 bases to trimming and J lost 1 base; unmatched junction nucleotides: 5. The length of the CDR3 is 16 residues. CDR1 is MNHNS and CDR2 is SASEGT in the germline V gene. This CDR3 reads CASSEGLAGGSYEQYF. The DNA for the CDR3 is TGTGCCAGCAGTGAGGGTTTAGCGGGAGGGTCCTACGAGCAGTACTTC.

The chain is built from TRBV28 and TRBJ2-2, with 12 positions matching TRBD2. CDR3 length: 15 amino acids. Trimming removed 4 bases from V and 7 bases from J; junction bases left unmatched: 4. CDR1 and CDR2 from the germline V gene are MDHEN and SYDVKM. The CDR3 reads CASSSSGRAVGELFF. The DNA for the CDR3 is TGTGCCAGCAGTTCTAGCGGGAGGGCCGTCGGGGAGCTGTTTTTT.

This clonotype was seen many times. This chain connects TRBV12-3 or TRBV12-4 to TRBJ1-5, with D tentatively TRBD1 (6 bases). Trimming took 2 bases from V and 8 from J, leaving 10 bases between them. This CDR3 region has 13 residues. The CDR3 DNA reads as TGTGCCAGCAGTTTAAGGGGGACGGAGCCCCAGCATTTT. Residues: CASSLRGTEPQHF.

Worth noting for this clonotype: This may be a read error, as it is one base from a much larger clone. The gene calls are TRBV20-1 and TRBJ2-7, with 8 bases aligning to TRBD2. Losses at the gene ends were 0 bases for V and 2 bases for J; bases not matched to a gene: 6. This CDR3 region has 15 residues. Germline-derived CDR1 and CDR2 are DFQATT and SNEGSKA (reference sequence). CDR3 amino acids: CSARDPRGGPYEQYF. Here the CDR3 DNA reads TGCAGTGCTAGAGATCCCCGGGGGGGGCCCTACGAGCAGTACTTC.

This clonotype was seen repeatedly, ten times or more. V gene TRBV15 combines with J gene TRBJ2-4, with 12 bases matching TRBD1. CDR3 size: 15 residues. Germline trimming cut 1 base from V and 8 bases from J; bases unmatched to any gene: 3. Germline lookup yields CDR1 LNHNV and CDR2 YYDKDF (reference sequence). In DNA form, the CDR3 reads TGTGCCACCAGCAGAGGAGGGGACAGGGGGCACATTCAGTACTTC. Amino acid sequence: CATSRGGDRGHIQYF.